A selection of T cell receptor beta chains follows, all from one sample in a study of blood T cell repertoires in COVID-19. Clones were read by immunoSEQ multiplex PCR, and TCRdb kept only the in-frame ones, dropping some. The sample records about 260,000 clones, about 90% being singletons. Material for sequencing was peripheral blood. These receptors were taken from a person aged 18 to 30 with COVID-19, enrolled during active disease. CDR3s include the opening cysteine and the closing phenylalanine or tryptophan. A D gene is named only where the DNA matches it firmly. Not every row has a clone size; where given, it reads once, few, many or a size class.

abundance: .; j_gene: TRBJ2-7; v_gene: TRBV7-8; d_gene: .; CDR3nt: TGTGCCAGCAGCTTAGAGACACAAAATGGCTACGAGCAGTACTTC; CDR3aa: CASSLETQNGYEQYF
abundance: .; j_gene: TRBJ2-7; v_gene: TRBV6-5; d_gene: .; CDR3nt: TGTGCCAGCAGCCTGGACAGTATCTCCTACGAGCAGTACTTC; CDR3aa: CASSLDSISYEQYF
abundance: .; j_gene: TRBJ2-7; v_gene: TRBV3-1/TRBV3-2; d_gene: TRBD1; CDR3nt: TGTGCCAGCACTCCCGGGACAGGGATCTACGAGCAGTACTTC; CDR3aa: CASTPGTGIYEQYF
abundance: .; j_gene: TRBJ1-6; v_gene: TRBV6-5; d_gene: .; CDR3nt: TGTGCCAGCAGTTACTCGAGTGGTTTAGATTCACCCCTCCACTTT; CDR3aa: CASSYSSGLDSPLHF
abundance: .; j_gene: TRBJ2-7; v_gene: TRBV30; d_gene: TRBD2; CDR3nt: TGTGCCTGGAAGCTAAAACCTAGCGGGAGTTACTACGAGCAGTACTTC; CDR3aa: CAWKLKPSGSYYEQYF
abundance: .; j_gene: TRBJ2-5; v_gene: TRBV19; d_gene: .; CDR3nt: TGTGCCAGTAGCCCAAACCCCTTTAGCGGAGGAGAGACCCAGTACTTC; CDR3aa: CASSPNPFSGGETQYF
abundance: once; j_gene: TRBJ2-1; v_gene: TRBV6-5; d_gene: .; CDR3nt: TGTGCCAGCAGGGACTCCTACTCCTACAATGAGCAGTTCTTC; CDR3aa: CASRDSYSYNEQFF
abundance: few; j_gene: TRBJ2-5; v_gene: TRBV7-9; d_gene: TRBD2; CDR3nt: TGTGCCAGCAGCTTATTGGGACTAGCGGGAACCCAGTACTTC; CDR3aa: CASSLLGLAGTQYF
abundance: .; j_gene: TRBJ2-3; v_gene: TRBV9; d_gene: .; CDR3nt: TGTGCCAGCAGCTTTAACGGGGATACGCAGTATTTT; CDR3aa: CASSFNGDTQYF
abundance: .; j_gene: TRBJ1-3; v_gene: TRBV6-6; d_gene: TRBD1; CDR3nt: TGTGCCAGCAGCCCAGACAGGGAAGCTGGAAACACCATATATTTT; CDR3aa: CASSPDREAGNTIYF
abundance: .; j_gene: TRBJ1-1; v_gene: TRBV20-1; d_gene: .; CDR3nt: TGCAGTGCTAGTGTCAGGGATACTGAAGCTTTCTTT; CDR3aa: CSASVRDTEAFF
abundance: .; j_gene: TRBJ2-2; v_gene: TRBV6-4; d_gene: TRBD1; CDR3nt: TGTGCCAGCAGTTCAGGACAGGGCAACACCGGGGAGCTGTTTTTT; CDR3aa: CASSSGQGNTGELFF
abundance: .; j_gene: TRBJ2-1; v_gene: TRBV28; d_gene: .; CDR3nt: TGTGCCAGCAGCAGAGCGGGTAGCTCCTACAATGAGCAGTTCTTC; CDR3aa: CASSRAGSSYNEQFF
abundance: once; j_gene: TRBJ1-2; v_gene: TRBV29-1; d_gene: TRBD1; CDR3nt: TGCAGCGTCGGACAGGGTAATGGCTACACCTTC; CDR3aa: CSVGQGNGYTF
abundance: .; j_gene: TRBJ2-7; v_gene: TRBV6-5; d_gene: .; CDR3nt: TGTGCCAGCAGTTACGGGACAAATTACGAGCAGTACTTC; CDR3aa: CASSYGTNYEQYF
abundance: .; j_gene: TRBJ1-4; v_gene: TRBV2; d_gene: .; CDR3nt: TGTGCCAGCAGTGGACCAATGACGGGAGAAAAACTGTTTTTT; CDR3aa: CASSGPMTGEKLFF
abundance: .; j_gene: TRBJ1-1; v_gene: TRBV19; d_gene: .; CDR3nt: TGTGCCAGTAGTATTACCGGGAACACTGAAGCTTTCTTT; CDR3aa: CASSITGNTEAFF
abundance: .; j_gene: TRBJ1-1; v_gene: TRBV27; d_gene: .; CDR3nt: TGTGCCAGCAGTTTACTCGGGCGACAGCTTGAAGCTTTCTTT; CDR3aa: CASSLLGRQLEAFF
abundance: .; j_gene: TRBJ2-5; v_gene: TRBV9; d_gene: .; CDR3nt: TGTGCCAGCAGCACGCAGGCGGACCTAATAGCGGAGACCCAGTACTTC; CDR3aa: CASSTQADLIAETQYF
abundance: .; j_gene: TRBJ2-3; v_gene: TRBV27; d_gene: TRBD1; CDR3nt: TGTGCCAGCAGTACTCCAGGGGGAGCAGATACGCAGTATTTT; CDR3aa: CASSTPGGADTQYF
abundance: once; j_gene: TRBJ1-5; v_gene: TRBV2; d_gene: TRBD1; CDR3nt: TGTGCCAGCACTGGGACAGGTGGTCAGCCCCAGCATTTT; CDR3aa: CASTGTGGQPQHF
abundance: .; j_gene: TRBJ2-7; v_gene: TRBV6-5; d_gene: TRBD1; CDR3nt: TGTGCCAGCAGTTACTCACCCACAGGGGGTAACGAGCAGTACTTC; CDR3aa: CASSYSPTGGNEQYF
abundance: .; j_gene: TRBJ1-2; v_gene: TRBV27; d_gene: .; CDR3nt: TGTGCCAGCAGTTCTCAGGGATTTTCTGGCTACACCTTC; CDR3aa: CASSSQGFSGYTF
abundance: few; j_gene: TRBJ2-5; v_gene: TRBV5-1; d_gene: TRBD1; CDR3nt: TGCGCCAGCAGCCGGACAGGCCAAGAGACCCAGTACTTC; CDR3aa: CASSRTGQETQYF
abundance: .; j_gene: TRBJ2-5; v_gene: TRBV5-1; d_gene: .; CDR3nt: TGCGCCAGCAGCTTGGGTACGGAAGAGACCCAGTACTTC; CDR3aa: CASSLGTEETQYF
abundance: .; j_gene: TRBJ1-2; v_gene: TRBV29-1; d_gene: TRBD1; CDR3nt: TGCAGCGTTGGCCAGGGGGCAGGCTATGGCTACACCTTC; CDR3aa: CSVGQGAGYGYTF
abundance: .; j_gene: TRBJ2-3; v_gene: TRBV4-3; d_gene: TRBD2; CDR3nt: TGCGCCAGCAGCCAAGATTCCTCTCCGGGACTAGCGGGCTCTAGCACAGATACGCAGTATTTT; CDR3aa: CASSQDSSPGLAGSSTDTQYF
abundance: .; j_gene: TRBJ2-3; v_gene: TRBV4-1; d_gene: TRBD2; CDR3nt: TGCGCCAGCAGCCATGTCCACCTACTAGCGGGAAGGGCAGATACGCAGTATTTT; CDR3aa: CASSHVHLLAGRADTQYF
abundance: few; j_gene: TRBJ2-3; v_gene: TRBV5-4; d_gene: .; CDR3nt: TGTGCCAGCAGCTTGGCTAGCGCAGATACGCAGTATTTT; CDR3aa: CASSLASADTQYF
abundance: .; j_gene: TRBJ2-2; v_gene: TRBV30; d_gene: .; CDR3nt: TGTGCCTGGAGGGCAGGGCATTACACCGGGGAGCTGTTTTTT; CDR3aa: CAWRAGHYTGELFF
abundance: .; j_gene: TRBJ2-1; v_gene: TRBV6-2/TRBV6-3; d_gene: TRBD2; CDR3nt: TGTGCCAGCAGTTCACTAGCGGAGTCTTACAATGAGCAGTTCTTC; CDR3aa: CASSSLAESYNEQFF
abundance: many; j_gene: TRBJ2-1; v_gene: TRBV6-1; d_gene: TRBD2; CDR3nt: TGTGCCAGCAGTGAAGTCGTAGCGGGAGCTGATGAGCAGTTCTTC; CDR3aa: CASSEVVAGADEQFF
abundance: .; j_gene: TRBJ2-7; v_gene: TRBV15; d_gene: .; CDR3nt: TGTGCCACCAGCAGACAGTGGGGCGCCTACGAGCAGTACTTC; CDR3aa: CATSRQWGAYEQYF
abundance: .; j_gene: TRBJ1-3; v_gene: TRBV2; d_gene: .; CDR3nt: TGTGCCAGCAGTGAAATGGAGGGATCGGGAAACACCATATATTTT; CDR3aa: CASSEMEGSGNTIYF
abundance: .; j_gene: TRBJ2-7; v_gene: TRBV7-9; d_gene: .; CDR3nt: TGTGCCAGCAGCCCCGGGGACTTCTATTCCTACGAGCAGTACTTC; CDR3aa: CASSPGDFYSYEQYF
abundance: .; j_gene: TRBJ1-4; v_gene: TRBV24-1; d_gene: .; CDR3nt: TGTGCCACCAGTGATTCCAGGGGTACCAATGAAAAACTGTTTTTT; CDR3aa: CATSDSRGTNEKLFF
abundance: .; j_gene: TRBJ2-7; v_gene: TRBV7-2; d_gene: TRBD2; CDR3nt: TGTGCCAGCAGGCAATCACTAGCGGGAGCTGCCTACGAGCAGTACTTC; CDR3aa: CASRQSLAGAAYEQYF
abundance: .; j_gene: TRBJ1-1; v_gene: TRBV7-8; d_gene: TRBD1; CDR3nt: TGTGCCAGCAGCCTTGGACAGGGGTTTGAAGCTTTCTTT; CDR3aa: CASSLGQGFEAFF